These 20 T cell receptor beta chains share one sample of origin, sequenced in a study of tumor and adjacent non-tumor tissue in lung cancer. RNA was extracted from bulk tissue without any cell sorting. A modified ARM-PCR protocol with three rounds of nested PCR amplified TCRbeta. TCRdb used MiXCR to reprocess the multiplex PCR reads, holding one entry per CDR3 protein. The sample carries about 110,000 distinct CDR3 sequences, about 87% recorded once. Sequences were obtained from lung tumor tissue. The receptor source for this set is a man in his 70s with non-small cell lung cancer.

On this clonotype itself: Because it lacks the conserved phenylalanine or tryptophan at the end, this CDR3 is likely a read error. The chain employs TRBV6-1 and TRBJ2-1; 12 bases line up with TRBD2. V shed 9 bases, J shed 4 bases, and the junction held 7 bases outside the gene matches. The CDR3 contains 15 residues. CDR1 and CDR2 from the germline V gene are MNHNS and SASEGT. The CDR3, as DNA: TGTGCCAGTAGTAGACTAGCGGGGGAATACAATGAGCAGTTCTTG. As protein: CASSRLAGEYNEQFL.

Of note for this clonotype: Since the CDR3 does not end with the conserved phenylalanine or tryptophan, this likely comes from a read error. V is TRBV5-1 and J is TRBJ2-2; 11 nucleotides line up with TRBD1. The CDR3 spans 14 residues. Germline CDR1 is SGHRS and CDR2 is YFSETQ. Losses at the gene ends were 4 bases for V and 6 bases for J; bases not matched to a gene: 2. CDR3 region: CASSLDRGPGELFS. Written as DNA, the CDR3 is TGCGCCAGCAGCCTGGACAGGGGGCCCGGGGAGCTGTTTTCT.

The rearrangement uses TRBV11-2 and TRBJ2-1; TRBD2 is a possible D gene (6 bases). CDR1 is SGHAT and CDR2 is FQNNGV in the germline V gene. CDR3 length: 18 residues. Trimming took 2 bases from V and 7 from J, leaving 24 bases between them. DNA for the CDR3: TGTGCCAGCAGCTTACATGTGCGGGACTGTGCCACCTGTAATGAGCAGTTCTTC. Encoded protein: CASSLHVRDCATCNEQFF. The full variable domain, rest sourced from reference TRBV11-2 and TRBJ2-1, is EAGVAQSPRYKIIEKRQSVAFWCNPISGHATLYWYQQILGQGPKLLIQFQNNGVVDDSQLPKDRFSAERLKGVDSTLKIQPAKLEDSAVYLCASSLHVRDCATCNEQFFGPGTRLTVL.

This clonotype turned up a few times. At one boundary the junction diverges from the germline segment, which might be a read error. CDR3 amino acids: CASSLRGVKTGELFF. The CDR3 DNA is TGTGCCAGCAGCCTCCGGGGGGTGAAAACCGGGGAACTGTTTTTT. The V call is TRBV6-5, the J call TRBJ2-2; 7 bases are shared with TRBD2. The CDR3 extends over 15 amino acids. CDR1 and CDR2 from the germline V gene are MNHEY and SVGAGI.

To note about this clonotype: A junction boundary mismatches the germline segment, possibly from a read error. The chain carries TRBV6-5 and TRBJ1-6, with no clear D. Germline lookup yields CDR1 MNHEY and CDR2 SVGAGI. The CDR3 contains 14 residues. CDR3 DNA sequence: TGTGCCAGCAGTTACTCGATTGGGGTTTCACCCATCCACTTT. As protein: CASSYSIGVSPIHF.

As for this clonotype: Because it lacks the conserved phenylalanine or tryptophan at the end, this CDR3 is likely a read error. No DNA is shown, since the ends of the CDR3 on it are uncertain; the CDR3 is the one TCRdb lists. This chain joins TRBV10-2 and TRBJ2-2; the D call TRBD1 from the table was never checked on the DNA. The CDR3 length equals 16 residues, ends included. The V gene's germline CDR1 is WSHSY and CDR2 SAAADI. This CDR3 reads CASRPDGGGNTGEQFY.

Regarding this clonotype: A much more abundant neighbour one base away suggests this may be a read error. The CDR3 does not end in the conserved phenylalanine or tryptophan, so this is likely a read error. This CDR3 reads CSARDSGSQDFTRQYI. The CDR3, as DNA: TGCAGTGCTAGGGACTCCGGGTCACAGGACTTTACGAGGCAGTACATC. This chain uses TRBV20-1 with TRBJ2-7, with D perhaps being TRBD1 or TRBD2 (5 bases each). CDR1 DFQATT and CDR2 SNEGSKA come from the germline V gene (reference sequence). CDR3 length equals 16 residues. Between the trimmed V and J ends, which lost 3 bases and 9 bases, there was a span of 27 bases.

Regarding this clonotype: A much larger clone differs by one base, so this may be a read error. V usage is TRBV5-1 and J usage is TRBJ2-3, with TRBD1 matching 9 bases. CDR1 and CDR2 (germline): SGHRS, YFSETQ. The CDR3 totals 15 residues. Trimming took 1 base from V and 3 from J; bases not matched to a gene: 3. The CDR3 region is CASSLNRGQTDTQYF. The CDR3 region has the DNA TGCGCCAGCAGCTTGAACAGGGGGCAGACAGATACGCAGTATTTT.

For this clonotype: At one of its ends the junction is not consistent with the germline gene, which may arise from a read error. The chain recombines TRBV29-1 with TRBJ1-2; no clear D gene. The CDR3 consists of 16 residues. Germline assignment: CDR1 SQVTM and CDR2 ANQGSEA. The CDR3 DNA sequence: TGCAGCACTGTCCCCTATCAGTCCTCGGGAGAAGATGGCTACATCTTC. Encoded protein: CSTVPYQSSGEDGYIF.

As regards this clonotype: This CDR3 fails to terminate in the conserved phenylalanine or tryptophan, so it likely reflects a read error. The V and J genes are TRBV11-3 and TRBJ1-3, with a possible D match to TRBD1 (6 bases). The CDR3 has 15 amino acids. Germline V CDR1 and CDR2: SGHNT, YENEEA. Trimming left V 10 bases short and J 4 bases short, with 20 bases between. The CDR3 DNA sequence: TGTGCCAACACCTTAGAAGGGACAATCGGAAACACCATATATCTT. Protein sequence: CANTLEGTIGNTIYL.

This clonotype came up once. CDR3 DNA: TGTGGCAACAGCGGAACGGAGGGCCAGGCAGATACGCAGTATTTT. This sequence encodes CGNSGTEGQADTQYF. The chain uses TRBV5-5 and TRBJ2-3; tentative D call: TRBD2 (6 bases). The CDR3 runs to 15 residues. Germline V lookup: CDR1 SGHKS, CDR2 YYEKEE (reference sequence).

V gene TRBV11-3 combines with J gene TRBJ2-1, with TRBD2 identical over 9 bases. The CDR3 runs 15 residues. Germline V gene sequence: CDR1 SGHNT, CDR2 YENEEA. V was pared by 3 bases and J by 5 bases, with 5 bases of the junction left unmatched. CDR3 nucleotides: TGTGCCAGCAGCTTGCGCGGGAGGGGTCACAATGAGCAGTTCTTC. This translates into CASSLRGRGHNEQFF.

A remark on this clonotype: No conserved phenylalanine or tryptophan ends this CDR3, so it is likely a read error. No DNA is shown, since the ends of the CDR3 on it are uncertain; the CDR3 is the one TCRdb lists. The chain is built from TRBV29-1 and TRBJ1-1; TRBD1 was called by the table and not checked on the DNA. A total of 14 residues make up the CDR3, ends included. CDR1 is SQVTM, CDR2 ANQGSEA, per germline. This chain's CDR3 is CSGIIDRGNTEAFY.

Only one count was recorded for this clonotype. Likely a read error: the CDR3 ends without its conserved phenylalanine or tryptophan. V and J are TRBV6-2 or TRBV6-3 and TRBJ1-5, with D maybe TRBD1 (5 bases). V lost 4 bases and J 5 bases, leaving 9 bases between the germline ends. CDR1 is MNHEY, CDR2 SVGEGT, per germline. The CDR3 spans 13 residues. The DNA for the CDR3 is TGTGCCAGCAGTTTTCAGGGCTATCAGCCCCAGCATCTT. Amino acids: CASSFQGYQPQHL.

As regards this clonotype: At one end, the junction sequence differs from germline, possibly due to a read error. The chain couples TRBV12-3 or TRBV12-4 to TRBJ1-5; D might be TRBD1 (6 bases). The better agreement between TRBJ2-3 and the DNA end casts doubt on the J call. This CDR3 has 16 amino acids. The CDR3 region has the DNA TGTGCCAACAGTTTTAAGGCCTTTGGGGGCAAACAGCCCCAGTATTTT. Its translation is CANSFKAFGGKQPQYF.

The rearrangement links TRBV7-6 to TRBJ2-3; perhaps TRBD2 as D (5 bases). CDR1 SGHVS and CDR2 FNYEAQ come from the germline V gene. This CDR3 is 17 amino acids long. The V end was cut by 5 bases, the J end by 2 bases, with 20 bases between. DNA for the CDR3: TGTGCCAGCAGCCTCCCCGTGGAGGAAACCAACACAGATACGCAGTATTTT. Translating gives CASSLPVEETNTDTQYF.

A word on this clonotype: The junction departs from the called germline gene at one end, perhaps through a read error. The chain links TRBV11-3 to TRBJ2-7; D possibly corresponds to TRBD1 (5 bases). This CDR3 spans 15 amino acids. CDR1 and CDR2 from the germline V gene are SGHNT and YENEEA. CDR3 DNA sequence: TGTTCCAGCAGCTCGATGACAGTTTCCGTGTACGAGCAATACTTC. Its translation: CSSSSMTVSVYEQYF.

The V and J genes are TRBV20-1 and TRBJ2-7; TRBD2 might be the D (6 bases). CDR3 length: 14 amino acids. Deletions cut 5 bases from V and 3 bases from J, with 17 bases between. CDR1 DFQATT and CDR2 SNEGSKA come from the germline V gene (reference sequence). CDR3 in amino acids: CSAVVDGGVYEQYF. As DNA, the CDR3 is TGCAGTGCTGTAGTAGATGGCGGGGTCTACGAGCAGTACTTC.

A remark on this clonotype: The CDR3 ends on some other residue instead of the conserved phenylalanine or tryptophan, so this is likely a read error. The chain recombines TRBV12-3 or TRBV12-4 with TRBJ1-1, with no clear D. This CDR3 spans 17 amino acids. Trimming left V 3 bases short and J 5 bases short, with 22 bases between. The chain's CDR3 is CASSFAGLSLVGTEAFY. The CDR3 DNA reads as TGTGCCAGCAGTTTCGCGGGTCTGTCTTTGGTGGGAACTGAAGCTTTCTAT.

As regards this clonotype: The CDR3 does not end in the conserved phenylalanine or tryptophan, so this is likely a read error. The DNA is left out, because the CDR3 cannot be placed on it with certainty; the CDR3 is given as TCRdb lists it. This chain joins TRBV5-6 and TRBJ2-5; TRBD2, the D gene given by the table, was not confirmed from the DNA. Per germline, CDR1 SGHDT and CDR2 YYEEEE. The CDR3 is 16 amino acids long, termini counted. The CDR3 is CASSLRGGANQETRYL.